This T cell receptor (beta chain) was sequenced in a study of beta chain features in type 1 diabetes. Every bit of the isolated RNA underwent reverse transcription, so sequencing read expressed TCRB transcripts. Generated by immunoSEQ multiplex PCR, the TCRdb table keeps only in-frame clones and is missing some. The data contain 640,000 or so clones, around an eighth of them singletons. Comment on this clone: Its antigen is not known.

The CDR3 length is 15 residues. Whole-study results and caveats: Shortening that was moderate but significant affected the TCRB CDR3s of Type 1 diabetes patients in all four CD4+ subsets.

This TCR came from a man between 18 and 35 years old with type 1 diabetes. The V gene is TRBV21-1, the J gene TRBJ2-3; the table's D call of TRBD2 was not tested on the DNA. TRBV21-1 is assigned pseudogene status. Sequences were obtained from naive CD4+ T cells from blood. The CDR3 loop reads CASSKGSGRGDTQYF. DNA of the CDR3: TGTGCCAGCAGCAAAGGGTCCGGGAGGGGAGATACGCAGTATTTT.